The TCR beta chain under discussion was sequenced for a study of T cell responses to AZD1222 COVID-19 vaccine. Worth noting for this clone: Its antigen is as yet unknown.

V lost 3 bases and J lost 5; bases outside the gene matches: 5. This CDR3 contains 14 residues. Germline CDR1 and CDR2: LGHNA and YNFKEQ. Data came from immunoSEQ multiplex PCR; TCRdb stores just in-frame clones and leaves some out. In the table there are 100,000 to 120,000 clones, around nine tenths of which are singletons. Study-wide points: Without day 14 samples, only post-peak T cell repertoires were studied.

The input for sequencing was peripheral blood, taken on day 0 of AZD1222 vaccination. The sequence derives from an adult in good health. This rearrangement joins TRBV4-2 to TRBJ2-5, with 8 bases lining up with TRBD2. The CDR3 sequence: CASSQAGGVETQYF. The DNA of the CDR3 is TGTGCCAGCAGCCAGGCGGGGGGTGTGGAGACCCAGTACTTC.